In its sample, the clone carrying this T cell receptor (beta chain) was seen once. The antigen remains undetermined. The record originates from a study of regulatory and conventional T cells in RAG deficiency. The study's findings and limits: Patient subsets had shorter CDR3s; Omenn Treg-Tconv overlap exceeded 80%.

Sequencing used immunoSEQ multiplex PCR; TCRdb keeps in-frame clones, though not all of them. Among 29,000 or so clones, roughly 96% were seen once, and the ten largest hold approximately 0.15%. Genomic DNA came from blood conventional CD4+ T cells gated CD25-low CD127-high. CDR1 is SGHTA, CDR2 FQGNSA, per germline. The CDR3 consists of 16 residues. V shed 4 bases and J 2 bases; nucleotides not matched to a gene: 5. These data were likewise used in another study, on regulatory T cells. As that study records: Amplification used 52 TRBV primers and 13 TRBJ primers.

The chain has TRBV7-2 and TRBJ2-1; 10 bases fit TRBD2. Sequences were obtained from CD25- CD4+ T cells sorted from blood. This TCR came from a human donor in good health. The DNA for the CDR3 is TGTGCCAGCAGCTCCAGCGGGGGGGTCCCCTACAATGAGCAGTTCTTC. Encoded protein: CASSSSGGVPYNEQFF.